The 25 T cell receptor beta chains below all came from one sample that was sequenced in a study of cytomegalovirus exposure and HLA in healthy donors. PCR was performed using 60 Vbeta and 13 Jbeta primers. Generated by immunoSEQ multiplex PCR, the TCRdb table keeps only in-frame clones and is missing some. The sample records 120,000 to 150,000 clones, about 64% being singletons. The sequenced sample was PBMCs. The receptor source for this set is a woman aged 30 to 39 in good health and CMV-seropositive.

The V gene is TRBV2, the J gene TRBJ2-3, with 10 bases matching TRBD2. Germline assignment: CDR1 SNHLY and CDR2 FYNNEI. Trimming removed 2 bases from V and 6 bases from J; junction bases left unmatched: 5. The CDR3 runs to 15 residues. The CDR3 sequence is CASSESLAGVDTQYF. Here the CDR3 DNA reads TGTGCCAGCAGTGAAAGTCTAGCGGGGGTTGATACGCAGTATTTT.

In this sample, this clone turned up once. The gene calls are TRBV7-3 and TRBJ1-1, with D hard to call. CDR1 SGHTA and CDR2 FQGTGA come from the germline V gene. CDR3 length: 14 residues. Trimming cost V 7 bases and J 1 base, with 13 bases left between them. The DNA of the CDR3 is TGTGCCAGCACGGGATTTACGCAGAACACTGAAGCTTTCTTT. Protein: CASTGFTQNTEAFF.

This clone has more than one count but fewer than ten. The V gene is TRBV19, the J gene TRBJ2-7; 9 nucleotides line up with TRBD1. CDR3 length: 16 residues. Per the germline V gene, CDR1 is LNHDA and CDR2 is SQIVND (reference sequence). The ends lost 4 bases at V and 4 bases at J; junction bases unmatched: 11. CDR3 sequence: CASSNPRTGVLYEQYF. The CDR3 DNA reads as TGTGCCAGTAGTAACCCCCGGACAGGGGTATTGTACGAGCAGTACTTC.

The genes are TRBV5-1 and TRBJ2-1, with 7 bases fitting TRBD2. With 2 bases clipped from V and 2 bases from J, the junction kept 4 bases outside the gene matches. The CDR3 runs to 15 residues. Germline lookup yields CDR1 SGHRS and CDR2 YFSETQ. The CDR3 is CASSFGGSAYNEQFF. The CDR3 nucleotides read TGCGCCAGCAGCTTTGGCGGGAGTGCCTACAATGAGCAGTTCTTC.

Only a few counts were recorded for this clone. The chain has TRBV19 and TRBJ1-3; no firm D call. Germline V gene lookup returns CDR1 LNHDA and CDR2 SQIVND (reference sequence). V lost 6 bases and J lost 0, with 6 bases in between. The CDR3 extends over 13 amino acids. CDR3 in DNA: TGTGCCAGTAGGACTAGCTCTGGAAACACCATATATTTT. This translates into CASRTSSGNTIYF.

V and J are TRBV27 and TRBJ1-1; D possibly corresponds to TRBD1 (5 bases). The CDR3 length is 18 residues. V lost 0 bases, J lost 4 bases, and 21 bases lay in between. Germline V gives CDR1 MNHEY, CDR2 SMNVEV (reference sequence). CDR3 sequence: CASSLSRGRGRTSTEAFF. The DNA for the CDR3 is TGTGCCAGCAGTTTATCAAGGGGTAGGGGCCGGACCTCCACTGAAGCTTTCTTT.

V and J are TRBV10-3 and TRBJ2-5; D not resolved. CDR1 and CDR2 from the germline V gene are ENHRY and SYGVKD. There are 14 residues in the CDR3. The ends were cut back, 0 bases at V and 5 bases at J, with 10 bases in the middle. The CDR3 here is CAISESRSLETQYF. CDR3 DNA sequence: TGTGCCATCAGTGAGTCGAGATCTCTCGAGACCCAGTACTTC.

The rearrangement links TRBV19 to TRBJ1-2, with D possibly TRBD1 on 6 matching bases. Germline-derived CDR1 and CDR2 are LNHDA and SQIVND (reference sequence). This CDR3 spans 16 amino acids. V lost 3 bases and J lost 4, with 18 bases in between. CDR3 sequence: CASSIQAGTIVYGYTF. CDR3 nucleotide sequence: TGTGCCAGTAGTATCCAGGCAGGGACAATCGTCTATGGCTACACCTTC.

This chain uses TRBV7-9 with TRBJ2-3; 9 bases map to TRBD2. The CDR3 consists of 14 residues. CDR1 SEHNR and CDR2 FQNEAQ come from the germline V gene (reference sequence). The junction had 1 base not matched to a gene; V was cut back by 3 bases and J by 3 bases. CDR3 region: CASSFSGRTDTQYF. The DNA for the CDR3 is TGTGCCAGCAGCTTTAGCGGGAGAACAGATACGCAGTATTTT.

The V call is TRBV5-4, the J call TRBJ2-6; D is ambiguous. Per the germline V gene, CDR1 is SGHNT and CDR2 is YYREEE (reference sequence). CDR3 length: 15 amino acids. Trimming stripped 5 bases from V and 0 bases from J, with 9 bases between. Here the CDR3 DNA reads TGTGCCAGCAGTACCACAGTCTCTGGGGCCAACGTCCTGACTTTC. Amino acid sequence: CASSTTVSGANVLTF.

The J gene is TRBJ2-2, the V gene TRBV5-1, with 8 nucleotides matching TRBD2. The ends lost 2 bases at V and 4 bases at J; junction bases unmatched: 4. Germline loops: CDR1 SGHRS, CDR2 YFSETQ. The CDR3 length is 15 residues. The CDR3 nucleotides are TGCGCCAGCAGCTTAGCGGGAGTCCTCACCGGGGAGCTGTTTTTT. Its protein is CASSLAGVLTGELFF.

The rearrangement uses TRBV10-2 and TRBJ1-4, with 11 bases matching TRBD1. The CDR3 is made up of 13 amino acids. With V trimmed by 6 bases and J by 7 bases, 1 base remained unmatched. The germline CDR1 and CDR2 sequences are WSHSY and SAAADI. The CDR3 DNA reads as TGCGCCAGCAGGGGACAGGGGGGTGAAAAACTGTTTTTT. Protein sequence: CASRGQGGEKLFF.

V and J are TRBV9 and TRBJ2-7; 10 bases match TRBD2. V shed 3 bases and J 4 bases; nucleotides not matched to a gene: 7. Germline V gene sequence: CDR1 SGDLS, CDR2 YYNGEE. This CDR3 is built from 15 residues. The CDR3 sequence: CASSASSGRPYEQYF. The CDR3 region has the DNA TGTGCCAGCAGCGCCTCTAGCGGGAGACCGTACGAGCAGTACTTC.

The chain has TRBV2 and TRBJ1-3; perhaps TRBD1 as D (5 bases). V was pared by 6 bases and J by 0 bases, with 9 bases between. CDR1 is SNHLY, CDR2 FYNNEI, per germline. The CDR3 is 14 residues long. This CDR3 is CASRGPLSGNTIYF. The CDR3 DNA reads as TGTGCCAGCAGGGGGCCTCTCTCTGGAAACACCATATATTTT.

V and J are TRBV5-6 and TRBJ2-7; 10 bases are a match to TRBD2. Germline CDR1 SGHDT, CDR2 YYEEEE. V lost 4 bases to trimming and J lost 6 bases; unmatched junction nucleotides: 7. The CDR3 length is 14 residues. CDR3 loop: CASSQAGGPIEQYF. CDR3 coding DNA: TGTGCCAGCAGCCAAGCGGGAGGGCCCATCGAGCAGTACTTC.

This chain joins TRBV5-1 and TRBJ1-2; the D gene is possibly TRBD1 (5 bases). This CDR3 is built from 15 residues. With 1 base removed from V and 6 bases from J, the gap between germline ends came to 16 bases. The germline V gene has CDR1 SGHRS and CDR2 YFSETQ. CDR3 amino acids: CASSLSIGGWNGYTF. CDR3 sequence (DNA): TGCGCCAGCAGCTTGTCCATCGGGGGGTGGAATGGCTACACCTTC. The full variable domain, rest sourced from reference TRBV5-1 and TRBJ1-2, is KAGVTQTPRYLIKTRGQQVTLSCSPISGHRSVSWYQQTPGQGLQFLFEYFSETQRNKGNFPGRFSGRQFSNSRSEMNVSTLELGDSALYLCASSLSIGGWNGYTFGSGTRLTVV.

Written as DNA, the CDR3 is TGCGCCAGCAGCGTGACAGGGGGCGATAACTACGAGCAGTACTTC. Protein product: CASSVTGGDNYEQYF. This sequence joins TRBV5-1 and TRBJ2-5; TRBD1 aligns across 10 bases. The J call is in doubt because the DNA end fits TRBJ2-7 better. The CDR3 is 15 amino acids. Germline V gene data show CDR1 as SGHRS and CDR2 as YFSETQ.

The chain recombines TRBV15 with TRBJ2-5; possible D gene TRBD1, 6 bases. This CDR3 has 15 amino acids. The V end lost 2 bases, the J end lost 7 bases, and 17 bases lay between the germline ends. Germline CDR1 and CDR2: LNHNV and YYDKDF (reference sequence). CDR3 DNA sequence: TGTGCCACCAGCAGATCTAGGACCCAAGGGGGGACCCAGTACTTC. This gives the protein CATSRSRTQGGTQYF.

V and J are TRBV6-1 and TRBJ1-6; D gene uncertain. V was trimmed by 1 base and J by 7 bases, leaving 5 bases between them. The CDR3 runs to 13 residues. Germline CDR1 is MNHNS and CDR2 is SASEGT. The CDR3 spells CASSEDPNSPLHF. CDR3 in DNA: TGTGCCAGCAGTGAAGATCCGAATTCACCCCTCCACTTT.

J is TRBJ2-3 and V is TRBV29-1, with 8 bases that match TRBD2. In germline, CDR1 is SQVTM, CDR2 ANQGSEA. V was clipped by 0 bases and J by 6 bases; unmatched bases: 14. The CDR3 length is 17 residues. Here the CDR3 DNA reads TGCAGCGTTGAAGATCGGAGGCGGGAGGCCCCTGGGGATACGCAGTATTTT. This translates into CSVEDRRREAPGDTQYF.

The V and J genes are TRBV11-3 and TRBJ2-1; 9 bases align to TRBD2. This CDR3 comprises 15 residues. Per germline, CDR1 SGHNT and CDR2 YENEEA. Germline trimming cut 5 bases from V and 6 bases from J; bases unmatched to any gene: 8. The CDR3 coding sequence is TGTGCCAGCAGCCTTCGGACTAGCGATATCAATGAGCAGTTCTTC. It translates to CASSLRTSDINEQFF.

This clone was recorded a few times. The chain employs TRBV7-2 and TRBJ1-1; D remains ambiguous. V lost 2 bases, J lost 9 bases, and 16 bases lay in between. Germline V gives CDR1 SGHTA, CDR2 FQGNSA. CDR3 length: 14 residues. DNA for the CDR3: TGTGCCAGCAGCTTATCAGCGGGTAGGGTTAAAGCTTTCTTT. This gives the protein CASSLSAGRVKAFF.

The chain couples TRBV10-3 to TRBJ1-2; 10 bases map to TRBD1. The ends lost 5 bases at V and 3 bases at J; junction bases unmatched: 3. Germline CDR1 and CDR2: ENHRY and SYGVKD. The CDR3 is 14 residues long. The CDR3 spells CAISSGQGYYGYTF. In DNA, the CDR3 is TGTGCCATCAGTTCGGGACAGGGGTACTATGGCTACACCTTC.

This clone was observed a handful of times. The J gene is TRBJ1-2, the V gene TRBV5-4; TRBD1 might be the D (5 bases). The germline gives CDR1 SGHNT, CDR2 YYREEE (reference sequence). The V and J ends lost 1 base and 4 bases respectively, with 14 bases between them. CDR3 length: 15 residues. This CDR3 reads CASSLTSIGGYGYTF. CDR3 DNA: TGTGCCAGCAGCTTGACGTCCATCGGGGGCTATGGCTACACCTTC.

The chain couples TRBV2 to TRBJ2-3; perhaps TRBD2 as D (6 bases). Between the trimmed V and J ends, which lost 6 bases and 2 bases, there was a span of 18 bases. This CDR3 comprises 16 residues. The germline V gene encodes CDR1 SNHLY and CDR2 FYNNEI. The CDR3 here is CASSPPGLSFTDTQYF. In DNA form, the CDR3 reads TGTGCCAGCAGCCCTCCGGGACTGAGTTTCACAGATACGCAGTATTTT.